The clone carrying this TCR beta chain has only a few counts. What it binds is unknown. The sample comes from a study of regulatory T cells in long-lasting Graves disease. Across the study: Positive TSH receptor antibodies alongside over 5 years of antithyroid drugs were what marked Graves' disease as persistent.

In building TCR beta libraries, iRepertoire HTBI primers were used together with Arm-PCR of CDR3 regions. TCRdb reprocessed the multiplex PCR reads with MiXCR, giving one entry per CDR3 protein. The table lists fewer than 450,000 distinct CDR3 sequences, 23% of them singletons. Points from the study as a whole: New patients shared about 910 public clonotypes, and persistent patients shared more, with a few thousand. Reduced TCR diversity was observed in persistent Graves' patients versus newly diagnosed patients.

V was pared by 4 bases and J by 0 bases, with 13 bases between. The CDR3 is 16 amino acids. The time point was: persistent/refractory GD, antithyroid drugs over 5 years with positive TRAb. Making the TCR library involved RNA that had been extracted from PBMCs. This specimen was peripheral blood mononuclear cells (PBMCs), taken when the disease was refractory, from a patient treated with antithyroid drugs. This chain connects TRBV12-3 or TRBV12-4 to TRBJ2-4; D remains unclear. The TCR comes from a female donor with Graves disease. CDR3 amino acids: CASSSVQRIAKNIQYF. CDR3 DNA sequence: TGTGCCAGCAGTTCCGTCCAGAGAATAGCCAAAAACATTCAGTACTTC.